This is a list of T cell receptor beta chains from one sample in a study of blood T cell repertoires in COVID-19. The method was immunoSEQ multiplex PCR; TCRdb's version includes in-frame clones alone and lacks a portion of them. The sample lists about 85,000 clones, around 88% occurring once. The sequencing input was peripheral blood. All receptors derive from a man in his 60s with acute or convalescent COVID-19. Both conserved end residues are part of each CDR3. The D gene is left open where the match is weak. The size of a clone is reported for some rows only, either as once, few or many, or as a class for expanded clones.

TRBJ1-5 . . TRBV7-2 CASSLQQGGNQPQHF TGTGCCAGCAGCTTACAACAGGGTGGCAATCAGCCCCAGCATTTT
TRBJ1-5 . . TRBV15 CATSRDIDLPQHF TGTGCCACCAGCAGAGATATCGACTTGCCCCAGCATTTT
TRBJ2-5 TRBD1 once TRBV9 CASSVRTGGLETQYF TGTGCCAGCAGCGTAAGGACAGGGGGCTTGGAGACCCAGTACTTC
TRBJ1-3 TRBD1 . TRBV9 CASSIQGTGSGNTIYF TGTGCCAGCAGCATCCAAGGGACAGGCTCTGGAAACACCATATATTTT
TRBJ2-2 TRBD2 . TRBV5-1 CASSLGPASGGAKTGELFF TGCGCCAGCAGCTTGGGCCCGGCTAGCGGGGGGGCGAAGACCGGGGAGCTGTTTTTT
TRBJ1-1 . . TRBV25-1 CASRGGETEAFF TGTGCCAGCAGGGGAGGGGAAACTGAAGCTTTCTTT
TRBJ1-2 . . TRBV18 CASSVPGYGYTF TGTGCCAGCTCAGTGCCAGGCTATGGCTACACCTTC
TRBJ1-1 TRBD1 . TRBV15 CATKTGGDTEAFF TGTGCCACCAAGACAGGGGGCGATACTGAAGCTTTCTTT
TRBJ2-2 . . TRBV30 CAWSVGQNTGELFF TGTGCCTGGAGTGTAGGACAGAACACCGGGGAGCTGTTTTTT
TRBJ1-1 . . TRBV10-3 CAISEATGFTEAFF TGTGCCATCAGTGAGGCAACAGGGTTCACTGAAGCTTTCTTT
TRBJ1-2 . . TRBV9 CASSVGGVSGLGYTF TGTGCCAGCAGCGTAGGGGGGGTCTCGGGCCTTGGCTACACCTTC
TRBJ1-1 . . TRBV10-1 CASSRQLNTEAFF TGCGCCAGCAGTCGCCAACTTAACACTGAAGCTTTCTTT
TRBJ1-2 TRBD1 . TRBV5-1 CASSSGTVGYTF TGCGCCAGCAGCTCCGGGACAGTTGGCTACACCTTC
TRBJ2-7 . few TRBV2 CASSLPGASYEQYF TGTGCCAGCAGTCTTCCAGGGGCGAGCTACGAGCAGTACTTC
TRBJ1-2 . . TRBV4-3 CASSQDIWRGYERGYTF TGCGCCAGCAGCCAAGATATCTGGAGGGGCTATGAGAGGGGCTACACCTTC
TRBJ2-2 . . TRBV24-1 CATSDSIAGTGELFF TGTGCCACCAGTGATAGTATCGCGGGCACCGGGGAGCTGTTTTTT
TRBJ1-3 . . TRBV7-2 CASSPTGGSGNTIYF TGTGCCAGCAGCCCGACAGGAGGTTCAGGAAACACCATATATTTT
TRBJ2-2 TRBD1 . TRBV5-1 CASSFLRQGSHGELFF TGCGCCAGCAGCTTCTTAAGACAGGGTAGTCACGGGGAGCTGTTTTTT
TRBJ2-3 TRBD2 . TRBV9 CASSVVPTSGATTDTQYF TGTGCCAGCAGCGTAGTACCAACTAGCGGGGCGACGACCGATACGCAGTATTTT
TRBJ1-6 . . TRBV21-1 CASSSLLEGFSPLHF TGTGCCAGCAGCTCTCTTCTGGAGGGGTTTTCACCCCTCCACTTT
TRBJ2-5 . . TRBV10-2 CASSESPEGTQYF TGCGCCAGCAGTGAGTCCCCGGAGGGGACCCAGTACTTC
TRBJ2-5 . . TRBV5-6 CASSLGRGRETQYF TGTGCCAGCAGCTTGGGTCGGGGTCGGGAGACCCAGTACTTC
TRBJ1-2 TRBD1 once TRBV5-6 CASSHDRGRYDTF TGTGCCAGCAGCCACGACAGGGGGCGGTATGACACCTTC
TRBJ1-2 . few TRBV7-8 CASSLSRRDGHGYTF TGTGCCAGCAGCTTATCCAGGCGGGACGGACATGGCTACACCTTC
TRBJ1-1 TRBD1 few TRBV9 CASSARQGEKAFF TGTGCCAGCAGCGCCCGACAGGGAGAGAAAGCTTTCTTT
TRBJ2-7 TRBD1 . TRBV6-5 CASSYVGTVYEQYF TGTGCCAGCAGTTACGTTGGGACAGTCTACGAGCAGTACTTC
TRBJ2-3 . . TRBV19 CASKGSTITDTQYF TGTGCCAGTAAAGGAAGCACTATCACAGATACGCAGTATTTT
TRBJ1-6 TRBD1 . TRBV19 CASRTGFYNSPLHF TGTGCCAGCAGGACAGGTTTCTATAATTCACCCCTCCACTTT
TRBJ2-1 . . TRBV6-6 CASSYLRGNEQFF TGTGCCAGCAGTTACTTAAGGGGCAATGAGCAGTTCTTC
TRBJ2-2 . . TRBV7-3 CASSQGQGNTGELFF TGTGCCAGCAGTCAGGGGCAGGGGAACACCGGGGAGCTGTTTTTT
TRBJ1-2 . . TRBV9 CASSAQGHGYTF TGTGCCAGCAGCGCCCAGGGGCATGGCTACACCTTC
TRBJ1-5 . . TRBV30 CAWNPGGEGQPQHF TGTGCCTGGAACCCTGGGGGGGAGGGTCAGCCCCAGCATTTT
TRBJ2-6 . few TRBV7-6 CASSLEITVSGANVLTF TGTGCCAGCAGCTTAGAGATCACAGTCTCTGGGGCCAACGTCCTGACTTTC
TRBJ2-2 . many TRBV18 CASSPPGRGGTGELFF TGTGCCAGCTCACCACCGGGTAGGGGCGGCACCGGGGAGCTGTTTTTT
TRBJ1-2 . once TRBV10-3 CAISENGANGYTF TGTGCCATCAGTGAAAACGGAGCGAACGGCTACACCTTC
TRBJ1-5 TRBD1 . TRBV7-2 CASSQGQVGPQHF TGTGCCAGCAGCCAAGGACAGGTCGGACCCCAGCATTTT
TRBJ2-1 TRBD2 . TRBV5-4 CASSFRGGAYNEQFF TGTGCCAGCAGCTTCCGGGGGGGGGCCTACAATGAGCAGTTCTTC
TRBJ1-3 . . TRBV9 CASSARDARSGNTIYF TGTGCCAGCAGCGCCCGAGATGCCCGCTCTGGAAACACCATATATTTT
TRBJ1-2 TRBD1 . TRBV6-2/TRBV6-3 CASSYRGQGNGYTF TGTGCCAGCAGTTACCGCGGACAGGGAAATGGCTACACCTTC
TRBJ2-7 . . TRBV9 CASSVWQGGGEQYF TGTGCCAGCAGCGTTTGGCAGGGAGGGGGCGAGCAGTACTTC
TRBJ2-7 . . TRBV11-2 CASSLFQRDNLYEQYF TGTGCCAGCAGCTTATTTCAAAGGGACAACTTATACGAGCAGTACTTC
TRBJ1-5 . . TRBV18 CASRMGGAPQPQHF TGTGCCAGCCGTATGGGGGGGGCGCCCCAGCCCCAGCATTTT